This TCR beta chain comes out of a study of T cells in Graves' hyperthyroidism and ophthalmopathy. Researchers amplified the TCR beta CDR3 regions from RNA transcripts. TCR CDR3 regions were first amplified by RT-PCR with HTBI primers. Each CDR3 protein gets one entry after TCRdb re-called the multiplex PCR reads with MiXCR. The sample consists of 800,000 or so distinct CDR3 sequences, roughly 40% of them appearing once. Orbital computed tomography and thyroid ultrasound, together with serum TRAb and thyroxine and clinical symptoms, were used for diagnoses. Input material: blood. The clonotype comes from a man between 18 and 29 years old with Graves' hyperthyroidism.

The CDR3: CASSGTGGNSYEQYF. DNA of the CDR3: TGTGCCAGCAGCGGTACAGGGGGCAATTCCTACGAGCAGTACTTC. The rearrangement links TRBV10-3 to TRBJ2-7; 9 bases map to TRBD1. Germline values: CDR1 ENHRY, CDR2 SYGVKD. Trimming removed 10 bases from V and 1 base from J; junction bases left unmatched: 11. The CDR3 extends over 15 amino acids.